This TCR beta chain was documented in a study of blood T cell repertoires in COVID-19. Overall study context: Spain, Italy and the United States supplied samples that represented acute and convalescent COVID-19. PBMCs, B-cell-depleted T cells, or T cells were the source of the cDNA or gDNA that made up the material.

In the authors' methods: Reference gene primer amplification in the assay estimated nucleated cell counts. Profiling relied on immunoSEQ multiplex PCR, and the TCRdb table lists in-frame clones only, not all of them. V, J and clone size are taken as reported in that table, and D and trimming were inferred from the DNA itself. The data hold around 20,000 clones, with approximately 87% observed a single time. V shed 3 bases and J shed 4 bases, with 12 bases lying between them. The CDR3 spans 14 residues. Germline loops: CDR1 SGHAT, CDR2 FQNNGV. V usage is TRBV11-2 and J usage is TRBJ1-1; D gene unclear. The sequence was collected from a human donor in a cohort sampled during active COVID-19. The sample was peripheral blood. The CDR3 protein is CASSLVDGPTEAFF. In DNA form, the CDR3 reads TGTGCCAGCAGCTTGGTGGATGGGCCCACTGAAGCTTTCTTT.